Below are 27 T cell receptor beta chains sequenced from a single sample in a study of OX40 agonist ivuxolimab in advanced cancers. Some clones are missing from TCRdb's copy, which holds only in-frame ones; the method was immunoSEQ multiplex PCR. Of over 50,000 clones listed, about 90% are singletons. The sample in question was CD4+ or CD8+ T cells sorted from blood, obtained in a trial of the OX40 agonist ivuxolimab. The receptors stem from an adult with an advanced solid tumor such as melanoma, head and neck, liver or kidney cancer.

CDR3 bases: TGTGCCAGCAGTAGACACTATAGCAATCAGCCCCAGCATTTT. It translates to CASSRHYSNQPQHF. The chain uses TRBV28 and TRBJ1-5; D ambiguous. The length of the CDR3 is 14 residues. Trimming removed 5 bases at V and 0 bases at J, with 8 bases between. The germline V gene has CDR1 MDHEN and CDR2 SYDVKM.

This chain uses TRBV4-2 with TRBJ1-4; possible D gene TRBD1, 5 bases. The CDR3 loop spans 16 amino acids. V shed 2 bases and J shed 6 bases, with 16 bases lying between them. Looked up from germline, CDR1 is LGHNA and CDR2 is YNFKEQ. The CDR3 loop reads CASSQFPRGEDEKLFF. DNA for the CDR3: TGTGCCAGCAGCCAATTTCCGAGGGGTGAAGATGAAAAACTGTTTTTT.

The rearrangement links TRBV6-7 to TRBJ2-4, with 10 bases that match TRBD1. TRBV6-7 is noted as an ORF with a role that remains uncertain. This CDR3 has 16 residues. The ends lost 7 bases at V and 2 bases at J; junction bases unmatched: 8. CDR3 loop: CASTRDRGLTKNIQYF. CDR3 in DNA: TGTGCCAGCACTAGGGACAGGGGTCTGACCAAAAACATTCAGTACTTC.

The CDR3, as DNA: TGTGCCAGCAAAGAAGGGGGAGGGACTGAAGCTTTCTTT. It specifies CASKEGGGTEAFF. The chain is built from TRBV11-2 and TRBJ1-1, with D maybe TRBD1 (6 bases). This CDR3 comprises 13 residues. V was cut by 7 bases and J by 5 bases, with 14 bases left in between. Germline V CDR1 and CDR2: SGHAT, FQNNGV.

The J gene is TRBJ1-5, the V gene TRBV9; no firm D call. The ends were cut back, 4 bases at V and 3 bases at J, with 14 bases in the middle. Germline loops: CDR1 SGDLS, CDR2 YYNGEE. The length of the CDR3 is 15 residues. CDR3: CASSRSVEPNQPQHF. CDR3 in DNA: TGTGCCAGCAGCCGTAGCGTGGAGCCCAATCAGCCCCAGCATTTT. Supplemented by reference TRBV9 and TRBJ1-5, the full variable domain reads DSGVTQTPKHLITATGQRVTLRCSPRSGDLSVYWYQQSLDQGLQFLIQYYNGEERAKGNILERFSAQQFPDLHSELNLSSLELGDSALYFCASSRSVEPNQPQHFGDGTRLSIL.

The chain carries TRBV6-5 and TRBJ1-2; the D is unclear. Trimming shortened V by 2 bases and J by 2 bases, and 9 bases separated the two germline ends. The CDR3 totals 14 residues. Germline CDR1 reads MNHEY; CDR2 reads SVGAGI. As DNA, the CDR3 is TGTGCCAGCAGTTACGCGGCCGGGAACTATGGCTACACCTTC. It is translated as CASSYAAGNYGYTF.

This rearrangement joins TRBV6-5 to TRBJ2-3; D is unclear. The CDR3 contains 14 residues. Germline values: CDR1 MNHEY, CDR2 SVGAGI. The V and J ends lost 2 bases and 0 bases respectively, with 6 bases between them. CDR3 DNA sequence: TGTGCCAGCAGTTACGCCAGGAGCACAGATACGCAGTATTTT. This encodes CASSYARSTDTQYF.

The chain combines TRBV4-2 with TRBJ2-1, with a tentative D call TRBD2 (5 bases). Germline V gives CDR1 LGHNA, CDR2 YNFKEQ. The ends were cut back, 3 bases at V and 2 bases at J, with 14 bases in the middle. This CDR3 has 16 residues. The CDR3 coding sequence is TGTGCCAGCAGCCAGGACGGGGAGCGACCCTACAATGAGCAGTTCTTC. Protein product: CASSQDGERPYNEQFF.

This chain links TRBV6-5 with TRBJ2-1, with 9 bases fitting TRBD1. Per germline, CDR1 MNHEY and CDR2 SVGAGI. The CDR3 is 14 residues long. Trimming removed 8 bases from V and 5 bases from J; junction bases left unmatched: 7. The CDR3 bases are TGTGCCAGCGAAACCGGGACAGGGAACAATGAGCAGTTCTTC. It encodes CASETGTGNNEQFF.

J is TRBJ2-1 and V is TRBV27, with TRBD2 as a possible D gene (6 bases). CDR1 MNHEY and CDR2 SMNVEV come from the germline V gene (reference sequence). With 3 bases removed from V and 5 bases from J, the gap between germline ends came to 11 bases. The length of the CDR3 is 14 residues. CDR3 DNA: TGTGCCAGCAGTTTCGCGGGGACTCACAATGAGCAGTTCTTC. This codes for CASSFAGTHNEQFF.

This clone was seen more than once but under ten times. The chain uses TRBV4-1 and TRBJ1-6; D is uncertain. CDR1 and CDR2 from the germline V gene are MGHRA and YSYEKL. The CDR3 has 16 residues. Between the trimmed V and J ends, which lost 1 base and 9 bases, there was a span of 16 bases. The CDR3 DNA is TGCGCCAGCAGCCAAGTAATGTCCCAGGCCTCTTCACCCCTCCACTTT. Encoded protein: CASSQVMSQASSPLHF.

Of note for this clone: One end of the junction fails to match germline, which may point to a read error. The chain has TRBV7-7 and TRBJ1-6; a weak D match, TRBD1 (6 bases). Germline-derived CDR1 and CDR2 are SSHAT and FNYEAQ (reference sequence). The CDR3 covers 16 residues. CDR3 in amino acids: CASSITNRVGNSPLHF. The DNA for the CDR3 is TGTGCTAGCAGCATAACCAACAGGGTCGGTAATTCACCCCTCCACTTT.

V and J are TRBV28 and TRBJ2-2, with D possibly being TRBD1 (5 bases). Germline CDR1 and CDR2: MDHEN and SYDVKM. The length of the CDR3 is 15 residues. V dropped 5 bases and J dropped 2 bases, with 12 bases sitting between them. In nucleotides, the CDR3 is TGTGCCAGCAGTCGTCAGCAGGGAAACACCGGGGAGCTGTTTTTT. It yields the protein CASSRQQGNTGELFF.

This clone was seen a handful of times. The chain joins TRBV20-1 to TRBJ1-1; D gene unclear. Looked up from germline, CDR1 is DFQATT and CDR2 is SNEGSKA (reference sequence). V lost 3 bases and J lost 8, with 10 bases in between. The CDR3 runs to 11 residues. CDR3 protein: CSARFRREAFF. The DNA of the CDR3 is TGCAGTGCTAGGTTTCGACGGGAAGCTTTCTTT.

The chain carries TRBV7-6 and TRBJ1-1, with TRBD1 as a possible D gene (5 bases). V dropped 5 bases and J dropped 0 bases, with 19 bases sitting between them. CDR1 is SGHVS and CDR2 is FNYEAQ in the germline V gene. This CDR3 has 17 residues. CDR3 in DNA: TGTGCCAGCAGCGTCTTTCGGGAGGGGATAATGAACACTGAAGCTTTCTTT. This encodes CASSVFREGIMNTEAFF.

The chain is built from TRBV28 and TRBJ1-2; no reliable D call. CDR3 length equals 14 residues. Germline V gene lookup returns CDR1 MDHEN and CDR2 SYDVKM. V lost 2 bases to trimming and J lost 4 bases, with 11 bases between them. The CDR3 DNA follows: TGTGCCAGCAGTTTAGGCCAGAGTATCTATGGCTACACCTTC. Translation gives CASSLGQSIYGYTF.

On this clone itself: This same CDR3 is encoded by further DNA sequences in the sample. This chain connects TRBV28 to TRBJ2-7, with 8 bases aligning to TRBD1. Germline V lookup: CDR1 MDHEN, CDR2 SYDVKM. CDR3 length equals 17 residues. V dropped 3 bases and J dropped 4; count of bases not matched to a gene: 14. CDR3 amino acids: CASSLGQVNTNSYEQYF. In DNA, the CDR3 is TGTGCCAGCAGTTTGGGACAGGTCAATACAAACTCTTACGAGCAGTACTTC.

The chain couples TRBV19 to TRBJ1-4; D uncertain. Trimming took 3 bases from V and 0 from J, leaving 8 bases between them. The CDR3 is made up of 15 amino acids. In germline, CDR1 is LNHDA, CDR2 SQIVND (reference sequence). For the CDR3, the DNA is TGTGCCAGTAGTATGGGATATGCAACTAATGAAAAACTGTTTTTT. Its protein product is CASSMGYATNEKLFF.

The genes are TRBV28 and TRBJ2-7, with D possibly matching TRBD1 (5 bases). The CDR3 extends over 15 amino acids. V gave up 3 bases and J gave up 4 bases, with 16 bases separating them. Germline-derived CDR1 and CDR2 are MDHEN and SYDVKM. The CDR3: CASSFGSGQTYEQYF. The CDR3 region has the DNA TGTGCCAGCAGTTTTGGGTCAGGGCAAACTTACGAGCAGTACTTC.

The chain combines TRBV6-1 with TRBJ2-1; the D is unclear. CDR3 length equals 14 residues. Germline CDR1 and CDR2: MNHNS and SASEGT. The germline V and J ends were trimmed by 2 bases and 5 bases, with 10 bases remaining between them. The CDR3 nucleotides are TGTGCCAGCAGTGAACTAGGGCCCCACAATGAGCAGTTCTTC. Translation gives CASSELGPHNEQFF.

The rearrangement links TRBV15 to TRBJ2-3, with 8 nucleotides matching TRBD2. The trim removed 5 bases at V and 0 bases at J, leaving 7 bases unmatched. CDR3 length: 16 residues. Germline V gives CDR1 LNHNV, CDR2 YYDKDF (reference sequence). CDR3: CATSQTGGRSTDTQYF. The CDR3 DNA is TGTGCCACCAGCCAAACGGGGGGGCGGAGCACAGATACGCAGTATTTT.

J is TRBJ2-3 and V is TRBV4-1, with D possibly being TRBD2 (5 bases). Deletions cut 6 bases from V and 6 bases from J, with 13 bases between. Germline-derived CDR1 and CDR2 are MGHRA and YSYEKL. This CDR3 has 13 amino acids. DNA of the CDR3: TGCGCCAGCAGAGACACACTAGAGGATACGCAGTATTTT. Translating it yields CASRDTLEDTQYF.

A single count supports this clone. This chain uses TRBV10-3 with TRBJ1-5; unclear D gene. The V and J ends lost 3 bases and 5 bases respectively, with 14 bases between them. The CDR3 runs to 15 residues. Germline values: CDR1 ENHRY, CDR2 SYGVKD. The CDR3 nucleotides read TGTGCCATCAGTGACCCCGACTACCTTTATCAGCCCCAGCATTTT. This gives the protein CAISDPDYLYQPQHF.

This chain uses TRBV4-2 with TRBJ1-4; the D is unclear. Trimming removed 3 bases at V and 8 bases at J, with 10 bases between. Looked up from germline, CDR1 is LGHNA and CDR2 is YNFKEQ. The CDR3 is 13 residues long. CDR3 nucleotides: TGTGCCAGCAGCCAGGTTATTTACGAAAAACTGTTTTTT. Translation: CASSQVIYEKLFF.

This chain joins TRBV19 and TRBJ1-1, with no clear D. This CDR3 spans 13 amino acids. Germline loops: CDR1 LNHDA, CDR2 SQIVND (reference sequence). The germline V and J ends were trimmed by 3 bases and 8 bases, with 13 bases remaining between them. In nucleotides, the CDR3 is TGTGCCAGTAGTATCTCAGGACTTCGAGAAGCTTTCTTT. This gives the protein CASSISGLREAFF. The variable domain in full, completed from reference TRBV19 and TRBJ1-1, reads DGGITQSPKYLFRKEGQNVTLSCEQNLNHDAMYWYRQDPGQGLRLIYYSQIVNDFQKGDIAEGYSVSREKKESFPLTVTSAQKNPTAFYLCASSISGLREAFFGQGTRLTVV.

This chain connects TRBV4-3 to TRBJ2-6; D is uncertain. V gave up 1 base and J gave up 0 bases, with 4 bases separating them. Per germline, CDR1 LGHNA and CDR2 YSLEER. The CDR3 totals 15 residues. The CDR3 DNA reads as TGCGCCAGCAGCCAAGTTCGCTCTGGGGCCAACGTCCTGACTTTC. It encodes CASSQVRSGANVLTF.

The DNA for the CDR3 is TGTGCCAGCAGTTTGTCCACAGGGGATTGGCTCAATGAGCAGTTCTTC. Translated, it gives CASSLSTGDWLNEQFF. The V gene is TRBV28, the J gene TRBJ2-1; 7 bases fit TRBD1. CDR3 length: 16 residues. The V and J ends lost 3 bases and 6 bases, in that order; junction bases with no gene match: 11. The germline CDR1 and CDR2 sequences are MDHEN and SYDVKM.